Included here is one TCR beta chain sequence, with context. Assay: immunoSEQ multiplex PCR; the TCRdb copy retains only in-frame clones and omits some. Of about 98,000 clones listed, more than 75% are singletons. The CDR3 extends over 13 amino acids. CDR1 and CDR2 (germline): SGHAT, FQDESV (reference sequence). V was pared by 5 bases and J by 4 bases, with 11 bases between. This sample is drawn from a study of radiotherapy plus CTLA-4 blockade in lung cancer. The chain joins TRBV11-1 to TRBJ1-1; D remains unclear. The input for sequencing was peripheral blood, taken from a patient treated with radiotherapy plus ipilimumab. The origin of this receptor is a human donor with non-small cell lung cancer who had a partial response to radiotherapy plus ipilimumab. The CDR3 DNA sequence: TGTGCCAGCAGCCGAAGTAGGAGCACTGAAGCTTTCTTT. Translated: CASSRSRSTEAFF.